These 31 T cell receptor beta chains came from one sample sequenced in a study of T cell responses to AZD1222 COVID-19 vaccine. The method was immunoSEQ multiplex PCR; TCRdb's version includes in-frame clones alone and lacks a portion of them. The data contain about 140,000 clones, 89% of them singletons. The sample in question was peripheral blood, obtained on day 0 of AZD1222 vaccination. These receptors came from an adult in good health.

The chain links TRBV24-1 to TRBJ2-1; 10 bases fit TRBD1. V lost 2 bases, J lost 5 bases, and 5 bases stayed unmatched. CDR3 length: 16 amino acids. Germline loops: CDR1 KGHDR, CDR2 SFDVKD. CDR3 residues: CATSDSDRGPHNEQFF. CDR3 nucleotides: TGTGCCACCAGTGATTCCGACAGGGGGCCGCACAATGAGCAGTTCTTC.

The V gene is TRBV4-1, the J gene TRBJ1-3; D is undetermined. The CDR3 contains 18 residues. Per germline, CDR1 MGHRA and CDR2 YSYEKL. Trimming cost V 0 bases and J 0 bases, with 15 bases left between them. The CDR3 DNA follows: TGCGCCAGCAGCCAAGATGAGTACGACCGGTTCTCTGGAAACACCATATATTTT. Translating gives CASSQDEYDRFSGNTIYF.

This chain links TRBV7-9 with TRBJ1-1, with 8 bases fitting TRBD1. Looked up from germline, CDR1 is SEHNR and CDR2 is FQNEAQ (reference sequence). The trim removed 0 bases at V and 3 bases at J, leaving 0 bases unmatched. The CDR3 consists of 14 residues. This CDR3 reads CASSLAGQDTEAFF. CDR3 DNA: TGTGCCAGCAGCTTAGCGGGACAGGACACTGAAGCTTTCTTT.

This clone was recorded once. In nucleotides, the CDR3 is TGTGCCAGCAGCTGGGGACAGTACAATGAGCAGTTCTTC. Translating it yields CASSWGQYNEQFF. The chain has TRBV5-6 and TRBJ2-1; 7 bases are a match to TRBD1. Germline values: CDR1 SGHDT, CDR2 YYEEEE. The CDR3 sequence is 13 residues long. The junction had 1 base not matched to a gene; V was cut back by 3 bases and J by 4 bases.

The chain links TRBV2 to TRBJ2-2, with a possible D match to TRBD2 (5 bases). Trimming shortened V by 1 base and J by 4 bases, and 10 bases separated the two germline ends. Germline assignment: CDR1 SNHLY and CDR2 FYNNEI. This CDR3 has 15 residues. CDR3 in amino acids: CASSEVLAGTGELFF. CDR3 DNA: TGTGCCAGCAGTGAAGTGCTAGCAGGCACCGGGGAGCTGTTTTTT.

The rearrangement links TRBV29-1 to TRBJ2-1; D unclear. The CDR3 sequence is 10 residues long. Trimming pared 6 bases from V and 8 bases from J, leaving 8 bases between. Per the germline V gene, CDR1 is SQVTM and CDR2 is ANQGSEA. CDR3 sequence reads: CSVSDHEQFF. The CDR3, as DNA: TGCAGCGTCAGTGACCATGAGCAGTTCTTC.

This chain connects TRBV9 to TRBJ2-1, with D possibly matching TRBD2 (5 bases). V was cut by 7 bases and J by 3 bases, with 23 bases left in between. The length of the CDR3 is 17 residues. Germline CDR1 SGDLS, CDR2 YYNGEE. This CDR3 reads CASSYPRVGKNYNEQFF. DNA of the CDR3: TGTGCCAGCTCTTACCCTCGCGTCGGGAAGAACTACAATGAGCAGTTCTTC.

This sequence joins TRBV11-3 and TRBJ1-3; the D gene is possibly TRBD1 (6 bases). Germline V gene data show CDR1 as SGHNT and CDR2 as YENEEA. This CDR3 contains 15 residues. Trimming left V 5 bases short and J 0 bases short, with 11 bases between. As DNA, the CDR3 is TGTGCCAGCAGCCAACAGGGAAACTCTGGAAACACCATATATTTT. Its protein is CASSQQGNSGNTIYF.

V usage is TRBV5-4 and J usage is TRBJ2-7; 9 bases line up with TRBD1. This CDR3 spans 14 amino acids. CDR1 and CDR2 (germline): SGHNT, YYREEE (reference sequence). The J segment lost 1 base and the V segment lost 6 bases, leaving 5 bases of the junction unmatched. The chain's CDR3 is CASKGGQGSYEQYF. The DNA for the CDR3 is TGTGCCAGCAAGGGGGGACAGGGTTCCTACGAGCAGTACTTC.

This chain links TRBV15 with TRBJ2-1; 7 bases are shared with TRBD2. The length of the CDR3 is 15 residues. Germline V gene lookup returns CDR1 LNHNV and CDR2 YYDKDF (reference sequence). The J segment lost 4 bases and the V segment lost 0 bases, leaving 3 bases of the junction unmatched. CDR3: CATSRDRTRYNEQFF. The CDR3 DNA reads TGTGCCACCAGCAGAGATCGGACTAGGTACAATGAGCAGTTCTTC.

The rearrangement uses TRBV29-1 and TRBJ1-2; D is unclear. Deletions cut 5 bases from V and 4 bases from J, with 5 bases between. Germline V gene lookup returns CDR1 SQVTM and CDR2 ANQGSEA. The CDR3 loop spans 10 amino acids. The CDR3 reads CSVKGYGYTF. The DNA of the CDR3 is TGCAGCGTTAAGGGCTATGGCTACACCTTC.

V and J are TRBV7-2 and TRBJ2-2; D remains unclear. V was trimmed by 5 bases and J by 3 bases, leaving 19 bases between them. This CDR3 contains 17 residues. The germline CDR1 and CDR2 sequences are SGHTA and FQGNSA. The CDR3 region is CASSPRLTSTDTGELFF. CDR3 nucleotides: TGTGCCAGCAGCCCCAGACTTACTTCGACGGACACCGGGGAGCTGTTTTTT.

V and J are TRBV6-5 and TRBJ2-1, with 8 bases fitting TRBD2. CDR1 and CDR2 (germline): MNHEY, SVGAGI. The CDR3 runs to 15 residues. V lost 7 bases, J lost 4 bases, and 9 bases stayed unmatched. CDR3 region: CASKDGGAVYNEQFF. CDR3 DNA: TGTGCCAGCAAGGACGGGGGGGCCGTATACAATGAGCAGTTCTTC.

The chain is built from TRBV24-1 and TRBJ2-2; D not resolved. There are 13 residues in the CDR3. V lost 0 bases, J lost 8 bases, and 6 bases lay in between. CDR1 is KGHDR and CDR2 is SFDVKD in the germline V gene. The CDR3 is CATSDLRSGELFF. DNA for the CDR3: TGTGCCACCAGTGATTTGCGAAGTGGGGAGCTGTTTTTT.

This chain joins TRBV30 and TRBJ2-3; 7 positions agree with TRBD1. The V gene end was trimmed by 0 bases and the J gene end by 2 bases; junction bases not matched to a gene: 5. CDR1 GTSNPN and CDR2 SVGIG come from the germline V gene (reference sequence). The CDR3 is 15 residues long. CDR3 sequence (DNA): TGTGCCTGGAGTGTAGCCAGGGGGTACACAGATACGCAGTATTTT. The encoded protein is CAWSVARGYTDTQYF.

The V call is TRBV7-6, the J call TRBJ1-5; a weak D match, TRBD1 (5 bases). The CDR3 length is 14 residues. V lost 4 bases and J lost 4, with 11 bases in between. The germline gives CDR1 SGHVS, CDR2 FNYEAQ. In nucleotides, the CDR3 is TGTGCCAGCAGCTCGGGACCACAGAATCAGCCCCAGCATTTT. Translation gives CASSSGPQNQPQHF.

The chain uses TRBV7-8 and TRBJ1-2; D ambiguous. Between the trimmed V and J ends, which lost 1 base and 8 bases, there was a span of 11 bases. CDR1 and CDR2 from the germline V gene are SGHVS and FQNEAQ. This CDR3 spans 13 amino acids. CDR3 loop: CASSLVVTNGYTF. In DNA form, the CDR3 reads TGTGCCAGCAGCTTAGTGGTGACAAACGGCTACACCTTC.

The V and J genes are TRBV7-8 and TRBJ2-2; 8 bases map to TRBD1. CDR3 length: 15 residues. Trimming took 5 bases from V and 7 from J; bases not matched to a gene: 9. Germline CDR1 reads SGHVS; CDR2 reads FQNEAQ. The chain's CDR3 is CASSTLDRADGELFF. CDR3 bases: TGTGCCAGCAGCACCCTGGACAGGGCAGACGGGGAGCTGTTTTTT.

In regard to this clone: The identical CDR3 is also encoded by other nucleotide sequences in the sample. This rearrangement joins TRBV6-4 to TRBJ2-1, with 12 positions matching TRBD2. The J segment lost 6 bases and the V segment lost 3 bases, leaving 6 bases of the junction unmatched. Germline V gene data show CDR1 as MRHNA and CDR2 as SNTAGT. The CDR3 extends over 16 amino acids. The DNA of the CDR3 is TGTGCCAGCAGTGATTCCGGGACTAGCGGGCGCAATGAGCAGTTCTTC. This codes for CASSDSGTSGRNEQFF.

The V and J genes are TRBV7-2 and TRBJ1-2, with 9 bases identical to TRBD1. The trim removed 5 bases at V and 2 bases at J, leaving 3 bases unmatched. CDR1 SGHTA and CDR2 FQGNSA come from the germline V gene. The CDR3 loop spans 14 amino acids. The CDR3 is CASSAQGANYGYTF. The CDR3 DNA is TGTGCCAGCAGCGCACAGGGGGCGAACTATGGCTACACCTTC.

This clone was seen once. The chain combines TRBV28 with TRBJ1-3; D not resolved. The CDR3 runs to 15 residues. Germline CDR1 is MDHEN and CDR2 is SYDVKM. Trimming stripped 4 bases from V and 0 bases from J, with 10 bases between. The CDR3 coding sequence is TGTGCCAGCAGTTCGGGATCGGACTCTGGAAACACCATATATTTT. Its translation is CASSSGSDSGNTIYF.

The chain employs TRBV2 and TRBJ1-6; no reliable D call. This CDR3 is 16 amino acids long. Germline V gene lookup returns CDR1 SNHLY and CDR2 FYNNEI. Trimming pared 2 bases from V and 10 bases from J, leaving 18 bases between. The DNA for the CDR3 is TGTGCCAGCAGTGAACAGATTCCGGCACTAGGATCACCCCTCCACTTT. Amino acids: CASSEQIPALGSPLHF. Full variable domain (outside the CDR3, taken from reference TRBV2 and TRBJ1-6): EPEVTQTPSHQVTQMGQEVILRCVPISNHLYFYWYRQILGQKVEFLVSFYNNEISEKSEIFDDQFSVERPDGSNFTLKIRSTKLEDSAMYFCASSEQIPALGSPLHFGNGTRLTVT.

This rearrangement joins TRBV10-1 to TRBJ1-5; D remains ambiguous. The CDR3 spans 13 residues. V lost 2 bases to trimming and J lost 8 bases, with 10 bases between them. Germline loops: CDR1 WNHNN, CDR2 SYGVQD (reference sequence). The CDR3 here is CASSETLGKPQHF. DNA for the CDR3: TGCGCCAGCAGTGAGACGTTAGGGAAGCCCCAGCATTTT.

V is TRBV24-1 and J is TRBJ2-5; D gene ambiguous. The ends were cut back, 4 bases at V and 3 bases at J, with 8 bases in the middle. Germline CDR1 is KGHDR and CDR2 is SFDVKD. The length of the CDR3 is 13 residues. The CDR3 loop reads CATSDAAKETQYF. In DNA, the CDR3 is TGTGCCACCAGTGACGCAGCGAAAGAGACCCAGTACTTC.

The chain joins TRBV5-5 to TRBJ1-2; D is perhaps TRBD1 (5 bases). The germline gives CDR1 SGHKS, CDR2 YYEKEE (reference sequence). The CDR3 totals 14 residues. V was cut by 1 base and J by 6 bases, with 13 bases left in between. The CDR3 reads CASSLYSRGDGYTF. DNA for the CDR3: TGTGCCAGCAGCTTGTACAGCCGGGGGGATGGCTACACCTTC.

J is TRBJ2-5 and V is TRBV30, with unresolved D. The V and J ends lost 2 bases and 1 base respectively, with 8 bases between them. Germline lookup yields CDR1 GTSNPN and CDR2 SVGIG (reference sequence). This CDR3 region has 13 residues. This CDR3 is CAWSQRSQETQYF. The DNA of the CDR3 is TGTGCCTGGAGTCAAAGGAGCCAAGAGACCCAGTACTTC.

The chain is built from TRBV5-6 and TRBJ2-1, with D possibly being TRBD1 or TRBD2 (5 bases each). Germline V gene sequence: CDR1 SGHDT, CDR2 YYEEEE. This CDR3 region has 14 residues. Trimming removed 4 bases from V and 0 bases from J, with 8 bases in between. The CDR3 DNA reads TGTGCCAGCAGCCACGGGACCTCCTACAATGAGCAGTTCTTC. Translated, it gives CASSHGTSYNEQFF.

The chain recombines TRBV28 with TRBJ2-7; 7 bases match TRBD2. This CDR3 spans 14 amino acids. From germline, CDR1 is MDHEN and CDR2 SYDVKM. Trimming took 3 bases from V and 4 from J; bases not matched to a gene: 6. CDR3 sequence reads: CASSFRGVGYEQYF. CDR3 coding DNA: TGTGCCAGCAGTTTCCGGGGGGTCGGTTACGAGCAGTACTTC.

This chain uses TRBV3-1 (or the pseudogene TRBV3-2) with TRBJ1-1; TRBD1 matches at 9 bases. This CDR3 comprises 13 residues. Germline CDR1 is LGHDT and CDR2 is YNNKEL (reference sequence). Trimming took 3 bases from V and 10 from J; bases not matched to a gene: 6. This CDR3 reads CASSHWTGERAFF. CDR3 in DNA: TGTGCCAGCAGCCACTGGACAGGGGAGCGAGCTTTCTTT.

This rearrangement joins TRBV29-1 to TRBJ1-2; D is undetermined. This CDR3 contains 15 residues. The germline CDR1 and CDR2 sequences are SQVTM and ANQGSEA. V shed 4 bases and J shed 5 bases, with 20 bases lying between them. CDR3 coding DNA: TGCAGCGTTGGGGTTGTCGACAAAATGGGGTATGGCTACACCTTC. This sequence encodes CSVGVVDKMGYGYTF.

The table lists this clone with a few counts. This chain joins TRBV5-4 and TRBJ1-1; D unresolved. Trimming shortened V by 5 bases and J by 3 bases, and 11 bases separated the two germline ends. Germline lookup yields CDR1 SGHNT and CDR2 YYREEE (reference sequence). This CDR3 contains 13 residues. CDR3 sequence reads: CASSRERDTEAFF. CDR3 bases: TGTGCCAGCAGTAGGGAGCGGGACACTGAAGCTTTCTTT. The full variable domain, its missing parts supplied by reference TRBV5-4 and TRBJ1-1, is ETGVTQSPTHLIKTRGQQVTLRCSSQSGHNTVSWYQQALGQGPQFIFQYYREEENGRGNFPPRFSGLQFPNYSSELNVNALELDDSALYLCASSRERDTEAFFGQGTRLTVV.